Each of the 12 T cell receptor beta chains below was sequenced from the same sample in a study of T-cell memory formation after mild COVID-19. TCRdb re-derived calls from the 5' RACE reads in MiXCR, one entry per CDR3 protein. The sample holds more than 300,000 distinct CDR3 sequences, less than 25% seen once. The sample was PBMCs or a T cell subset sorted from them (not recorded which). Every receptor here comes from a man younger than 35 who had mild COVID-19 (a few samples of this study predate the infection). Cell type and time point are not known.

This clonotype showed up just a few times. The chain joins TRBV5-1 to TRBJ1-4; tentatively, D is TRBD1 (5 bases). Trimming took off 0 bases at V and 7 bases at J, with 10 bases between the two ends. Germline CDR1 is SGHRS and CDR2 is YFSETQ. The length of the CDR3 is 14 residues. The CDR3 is CASSLAQGPEKLFF. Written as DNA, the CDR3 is TGCGCCAGCAGCTTGGCGCAGGGACCTGAAAAACTGTTTTTT. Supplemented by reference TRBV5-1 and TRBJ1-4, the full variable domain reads KAGVTQTPRYLIKTRGQQVTLSCSPISGHRSVSWYQQTPGQGLQFLFEYFSETQRNKGNFPGRFSGRQFSNSRSEMNVSTLELGDSALYLCASSLAQGPEKLFFGSGTQLSVL.

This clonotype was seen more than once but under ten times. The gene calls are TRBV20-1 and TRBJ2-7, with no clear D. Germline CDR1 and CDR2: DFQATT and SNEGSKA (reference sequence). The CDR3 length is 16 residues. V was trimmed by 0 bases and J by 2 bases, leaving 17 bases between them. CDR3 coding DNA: TGCAGTGCTAGAGATCTCAGGACCTCGCCTACCTACGAGCAGTACGTC. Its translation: CSARDLRTSPTYEQYV.

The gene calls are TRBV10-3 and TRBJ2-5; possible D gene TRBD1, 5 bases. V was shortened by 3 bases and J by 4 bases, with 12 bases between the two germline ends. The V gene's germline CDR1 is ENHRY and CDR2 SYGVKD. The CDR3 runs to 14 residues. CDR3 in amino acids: CAISDQGVGETQYF. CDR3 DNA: TGTGCCATCAGTGACCAAGGGGTCGGAGAGACCCAGTACTTC.

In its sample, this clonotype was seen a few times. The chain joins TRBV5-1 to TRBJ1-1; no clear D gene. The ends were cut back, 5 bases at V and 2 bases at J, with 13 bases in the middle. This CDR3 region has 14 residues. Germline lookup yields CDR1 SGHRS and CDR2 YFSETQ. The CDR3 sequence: CASRSDVINTEAFF. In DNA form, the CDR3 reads TGCGCCAGCAGGAGCGACGTGATTAACACTGAAGCTTTCTTT.

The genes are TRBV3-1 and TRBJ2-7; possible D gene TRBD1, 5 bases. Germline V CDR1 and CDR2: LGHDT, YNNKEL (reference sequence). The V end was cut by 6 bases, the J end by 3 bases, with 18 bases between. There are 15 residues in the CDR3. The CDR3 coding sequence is TGTGCCAGCAGTAAGGGGCCAACCCCTCGCTACGAGCAGTACGTC. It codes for CASSKGPTPRYEQYV.

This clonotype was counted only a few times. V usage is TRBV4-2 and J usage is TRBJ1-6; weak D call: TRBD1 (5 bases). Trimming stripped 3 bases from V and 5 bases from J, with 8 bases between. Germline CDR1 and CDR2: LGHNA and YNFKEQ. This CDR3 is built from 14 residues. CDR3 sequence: CASSQDTDNSPLHF. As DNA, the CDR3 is TGTGCCAGCAGCCAGGACACGGATAATTCACCCCTCCACTTT.

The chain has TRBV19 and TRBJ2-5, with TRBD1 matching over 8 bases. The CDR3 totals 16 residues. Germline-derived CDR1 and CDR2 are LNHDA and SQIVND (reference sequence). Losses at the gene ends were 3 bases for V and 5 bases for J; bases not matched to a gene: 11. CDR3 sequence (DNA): TGTGCCAGTAGTATTGGTCAGGGGGCCGTGAGGGAGACCCAGTACTTC. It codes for CASSIGQGAVRETQYF.

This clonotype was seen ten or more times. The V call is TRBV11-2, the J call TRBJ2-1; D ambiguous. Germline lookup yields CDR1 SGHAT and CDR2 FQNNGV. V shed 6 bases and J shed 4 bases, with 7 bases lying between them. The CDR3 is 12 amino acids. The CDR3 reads CASSSLYNEQFF. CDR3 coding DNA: TGTGCCAGCAGTAGCCTGTACAATGAGCAGTTCTTC. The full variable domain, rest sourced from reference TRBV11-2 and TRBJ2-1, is EAGVAQSPRYKIIEKRQSVAFWCNPISGHATLYWYQQILGQGPKLLIQFQNNGVVDDSQLPKDRFSAERLKGVDSTLKIQPAKLEDSAVYLCASSSLYNEQFFGPGTRLTVL.

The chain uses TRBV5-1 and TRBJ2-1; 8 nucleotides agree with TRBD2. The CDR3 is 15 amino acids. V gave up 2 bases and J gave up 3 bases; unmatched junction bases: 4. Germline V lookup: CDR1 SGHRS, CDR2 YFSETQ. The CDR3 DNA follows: TGCGCCAGCAGCTTAGCGGGGGAGTACTACAATGAGCAGTTCTTC. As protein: CASSLAGEYYNEQFF.

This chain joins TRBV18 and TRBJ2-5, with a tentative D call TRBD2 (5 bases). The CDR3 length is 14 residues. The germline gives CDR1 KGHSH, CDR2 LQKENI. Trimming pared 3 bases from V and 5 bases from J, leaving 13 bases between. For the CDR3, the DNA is TGTGCCAGCTCACCCCGGGGAAGAGGGGAGACCCAGTACTTC. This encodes CASSPRGRGETQYF.

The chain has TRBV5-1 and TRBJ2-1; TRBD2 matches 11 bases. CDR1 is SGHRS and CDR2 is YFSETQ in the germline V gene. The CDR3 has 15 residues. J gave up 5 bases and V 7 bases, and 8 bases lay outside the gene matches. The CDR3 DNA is TGCGCCAGCCGATTACTAGCGGGGGCCGACAATGAGCAGTTCTTC. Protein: CASRLLAGADNEQFF.

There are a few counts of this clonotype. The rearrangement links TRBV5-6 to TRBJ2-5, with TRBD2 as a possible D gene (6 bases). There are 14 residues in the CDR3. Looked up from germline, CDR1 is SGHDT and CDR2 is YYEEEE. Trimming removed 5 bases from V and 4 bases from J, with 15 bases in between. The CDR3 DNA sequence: TGTGCCAGCAGGGGCGGGACTCTCCTAGAGACCCAGTACTTC. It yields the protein CASRGGTLLETQYF. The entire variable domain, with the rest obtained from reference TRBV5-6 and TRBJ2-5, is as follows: DAGVTQSPTHLIKTRGQQVTLRCSPKSGHDTVSWYQQALGQGPQFIFQYYEEEERQRGNFPDRFSGHQFPNYSSELNVNALLLGDSALYLCASRGGTLLETQYFGPGTRLLVL.